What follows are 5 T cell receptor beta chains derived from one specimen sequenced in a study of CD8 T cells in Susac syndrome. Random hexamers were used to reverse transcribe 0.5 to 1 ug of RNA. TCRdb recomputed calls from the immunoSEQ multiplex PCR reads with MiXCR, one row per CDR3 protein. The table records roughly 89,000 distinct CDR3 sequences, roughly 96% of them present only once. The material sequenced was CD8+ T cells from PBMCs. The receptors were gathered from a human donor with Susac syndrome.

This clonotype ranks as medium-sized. In nucleotides, the CDR3 is TGTGCCAGCAGCTATAGGGACGGCACCTACGAGCAGTACTTC. Its translation: CASSYRDGTYEQYF. The gene calls are TRBV7-9 and TRBJ2-7, with D perhaps given as TRBD1 or TRBD2 (5 bases each). The CDR3 spans 14 residues. V lost 4 bases to trimming and J lost 2 bases, with 12 bases between them. Germline V lookup: CDR1 SEHNR, CDR2 FQNEAQ (reference sequence).

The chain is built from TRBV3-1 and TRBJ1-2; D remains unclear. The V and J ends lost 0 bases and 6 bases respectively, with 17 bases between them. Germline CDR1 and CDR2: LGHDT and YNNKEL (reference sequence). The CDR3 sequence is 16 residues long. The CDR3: CASSQDKGPFPHGYTF. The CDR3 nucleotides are TGTGCCAGCAGCCAAGATAAAGGTCCATTCCCTCATGGCTACACCTTC.

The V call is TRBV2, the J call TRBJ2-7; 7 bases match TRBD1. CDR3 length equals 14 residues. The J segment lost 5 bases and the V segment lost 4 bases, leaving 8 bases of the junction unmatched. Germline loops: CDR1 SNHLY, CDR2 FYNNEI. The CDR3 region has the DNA TGTGCCAGCAGTGGGGACAGCGGATTCAACGAGCAGTACTTC. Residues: CASSGDSGFNEQYF. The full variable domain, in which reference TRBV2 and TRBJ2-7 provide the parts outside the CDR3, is EPEVTQTPSHQVTQMGQEVILRCVPISNHLYFYWYRQILGQKVEFLVSFYNNEISEKSEIFDDQFSVERPDGSNFTLKIRSTKLEDSAMYFCASSGDSGFNEQYFGPGTRLTVT.

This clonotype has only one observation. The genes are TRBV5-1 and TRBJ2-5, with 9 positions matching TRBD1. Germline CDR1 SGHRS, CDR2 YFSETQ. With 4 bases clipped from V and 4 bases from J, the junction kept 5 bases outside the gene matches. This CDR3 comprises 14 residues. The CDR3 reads CASSAGTGRETQYF. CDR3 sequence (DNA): TGCGCCAGCAGCGCCGGGACAGGGAGAGAGACCCAGTACTTC. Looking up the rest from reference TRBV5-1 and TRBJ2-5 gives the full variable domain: KAGVTQTPRYLIKTRGQQVTLSCSPISGHRSVSWYQQTPGQGLQFLFEYFSETQRNKGNFPGRFSGRQFSNSRSEMNVSTLELGDSALYLCASSAGTGRETQYFGPGTRLLVL.

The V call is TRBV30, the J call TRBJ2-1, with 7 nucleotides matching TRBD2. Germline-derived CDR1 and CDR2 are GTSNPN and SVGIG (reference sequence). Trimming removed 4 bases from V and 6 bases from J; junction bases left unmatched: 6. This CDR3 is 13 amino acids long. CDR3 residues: CAWTAGLTNEQFF. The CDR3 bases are TGTGCCTGGACGGCGGGACTAACCAATGAGCAGTTCTTC. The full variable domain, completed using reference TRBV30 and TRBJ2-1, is SQTIHQWPATLVQPVGSPLSLECTVEGTSNPNLYWYRQAAGRGLQLLFYSVGIGQISSEVPQNLSASRPQDRQFILSSKKLLLSDSGFYLCAWTAGLTNEQFFGPGTRLTVL.